A selection of T cell receptor beta chains follows, all from one sample in a study of cytomegalovirus exposure and HLA in healthy donors. The data were produced by immunoSEQ multiplex PCR, yet TCRdb's version contains in-frame clones alone and is incomplete. Of around 120,000 clones listed, around three quarters are singletons. Specimen: PBMCs. The receptors derive from a man aged 18 to 35 in good health and CMV-seronegative. Each CDR3 is given with its conserved first and last residue. D genes are given only for firm matches.

cdr3_aa j_call d_call v_call
CASRPGRPTEAFF TRBJ1-1 . TRBV6-5
CASSSSDWPTDTQYF TRBJ2-3 . TRBV9
CASSLRVGLAGTLSYNEQFF TRBJ2-1 TRBD2 TRBV28
CASSIGLESYEQYF TRBJ2-7 . TRBV19
CAWRRGTSGHNEQFF TRBJ2-1 TRBD2 TRBV30
CAGLNPTGELFF TRBJ2-2 . TRBV6-1
CSVEVFVSGGQFF TRBJ2-1 TRBD2 TRBV29-1
CAWSWDRANYGYTF TRBJ1-2 TRBD1 TRBV30
CANSLFGLVFEDEQYF TRBJ2-7 TRBD2 TRBV27
CASSFAGAGANVLTF TRBJ2-6 . TRBV5-6
CASSSLRDRVGLAGLYEQYF TRBJ2-7 TRBD2 TRBV28